Reported below is one T cell receptor beta chain. What it binds is not known. CDR3 length equals 16 residues. V was trimmed by 4 bases and J by 8 bases, leaving 23 bases between them. From germline, CDR1 is SGHRS and CDR2 YFSETQ. This sample was taken from a study of OX40 agonist ivuxolimab in advanced cancers. Study context: Those treated in dose escalation had hepatocellular carcinoma, melanoma, renal cell cancer or head and neck cancer. Prior anti-PD-1, anti-PD-L1 or anti-CTLA-4 therapy did not bar entry, and approximately 40% had some. The study's findings and limits: Patients with a partial response at 0.1-3.0 mg/kg had among the lowest clonal expansion.

Sequencing used immunoSEQ multiplex PCR; TCRdb keeps in-frame clones, though not all of them. The sample lists 42,000 or so clones, about four fifths occurring once. Autoimmune disease history or systemic immunosuppression disqualified patients. The chain uses TRBV5-1 and TRBJ2-3, with D perhaps TRBD1 (6 bases). The input for sequencing was CD4+ or CD8+ T cells sorted from blood, taken in a trial of the OX40 agonist ivuxolimab. The sequence was collected from an adult with an advanced solid tumor such as melanoma, head and neck, liver or kidney cancer. CDR3 loop: CASSPQGGRSVGTQYF. DNA of the CDR3: TGCGCCAGCAGCCCCCAAGGGGGTAGATCGGTCGGTACGCAGTATTTT.